This entry is about one T cell receptor (beta chain). The antigen remains unidentified. CDR1 is SEHNR and CDR2 is FQNEAQ in the germline V gene (reference sequence). CDR3 length: 13 residues. This specimen comes from a study of cytomegalovirus exposure and HLA in healthy donors. The PCR employed 60 Vbeta primers together with 13 Jbeta primers. Libraries were prepared by immunoSEQ multiplex PCR; TCRdb keeps only in-frame clonotypes and omits some of them. Here the sample spans 120,000 to 150,000 clones, 84% being singletons. Findings and caveats of the study: The later analysis indicated that the majority of CMV-associated TCR beta chains appeared HLA-restricted. Fewer than 200 TCR beta chains were listed as cytomegalovirus-associated. A few CMV-associated chains were confirmed in vitro to be specific for CMV antigens.

The receptor was isolated from a boy between 2 and 15 years old in good health and CMV-seronegative. Sequenced input: PBMCs. The chain links TRBV7-9 to TRBJ1-3; tentative D call: TRBD1 (5 bases). The CDR3 sequence is CAEGQGSGNTIYF. In nucleotides, the CDR3 is TGTGCAGAGGGGCAGGGTAGCGGGAACACCATATATTTT.